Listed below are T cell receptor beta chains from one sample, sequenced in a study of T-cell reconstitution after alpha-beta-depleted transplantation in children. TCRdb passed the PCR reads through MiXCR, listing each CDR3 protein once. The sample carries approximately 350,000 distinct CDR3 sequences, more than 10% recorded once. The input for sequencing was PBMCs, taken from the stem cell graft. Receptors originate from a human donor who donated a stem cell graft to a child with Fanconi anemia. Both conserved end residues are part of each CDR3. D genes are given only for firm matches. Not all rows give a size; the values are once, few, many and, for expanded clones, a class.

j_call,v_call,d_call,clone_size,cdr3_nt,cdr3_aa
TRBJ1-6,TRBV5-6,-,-,TGTGCCAGCAGCTTGTGGTGGCAAAGCGGACTAAATTCACCCCTCCACTTT,CASSLWWQSGLNSPLHF
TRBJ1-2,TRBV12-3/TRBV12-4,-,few,TGTGCCAGCAGCGCGGGGGGAGGCTATGGCTACACCTTC,CASSAGGGYGYTF
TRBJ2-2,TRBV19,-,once,TGTGCCAGTGGGACGGTAGACACCGGGGAGCTGTTTTTT,CASGTVDTGELFF
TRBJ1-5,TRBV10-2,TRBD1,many,TGCGCCAGCAGTTATGGACAGGGTCGGCAGCCCCAGCATTTT,CASSYGQGRQPQHF
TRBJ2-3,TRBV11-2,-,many,TGTGCCAGCAGCCGTCGGGGTAGCACAGATACGCAGTATTTT,CASSRRGSTDTQYF
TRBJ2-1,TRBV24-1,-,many,TGTGCCACGGGGGACGGCTACAATGAGCAGTTCTTC,CATGDGYNEQFF
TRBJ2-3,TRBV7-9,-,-,TGTGCCAGCAGCTTAGATAGGAGAGGTAGCACAGATACGGAGTATTTT,CASSLDRRGSTDTEYF
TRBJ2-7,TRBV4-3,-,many,TGCGCCAGCAGCCAAAGGGCCGTCTTTGGGGAAGACACAGTCTCCTACGAGCAGTACTTC,CASSQRAVFGEDTVSYEQYF
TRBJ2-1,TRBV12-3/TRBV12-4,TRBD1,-,TGTGCCAGCAGTTTTCAGGGGGCCATTGGGAATGAGCAGTTCTTC,CASSFQGAIGNEQFF
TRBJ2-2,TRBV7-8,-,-,TGTGCCAGCAGCAATTTCCGTCTGGACACCGGGGAGCTGTTTTTT,CASSNFRLDTGELFF
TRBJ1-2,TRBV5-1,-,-,TGCGCCAGCAGTCTGGGGGCGGACGCTAATGGCTACACCTTC,CASSLGADANGYTF
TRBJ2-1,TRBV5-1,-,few,TGCGCCAGCAGCTTGGTACGGGGAACGGCCAATGAGCAGTTCTTC,CASSLVRGTANEQFF
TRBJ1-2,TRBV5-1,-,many,TGCGCCAGCACAGGCGGGATATATGGCTACACCTTC,CASTGGIYGYTF
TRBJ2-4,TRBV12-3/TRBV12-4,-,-,TGTGCCAGCAGTCCCCCCCCAGTACGAGCAAACATTCAGTACTTC,CASSPPPVRANIQYF
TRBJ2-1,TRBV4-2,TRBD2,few,TGTGCCAGCAGCCAAGAGCTAGCGGGGGGCTACAATGAGCAGTTCTTC,CASSQELAGGYNEQFF
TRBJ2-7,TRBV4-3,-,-,TGCGCCAGCAGCCAAGAAGCGAGCGACTCCTACGAGCAGTACTTC,CASSQEASDSYEQYF
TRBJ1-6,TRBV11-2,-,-,TGTGCCAGCAGCTTAGTTGATTCACCCCTCCACTTT,CASSLVDSPLHF
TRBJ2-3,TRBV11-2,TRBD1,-,TGTGCCAGCAGCTTAGCCGGGACAGGTATCGATACGCAGTATTTT,CASSLAGTGIDTQYF
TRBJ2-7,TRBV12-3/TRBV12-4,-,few,TGTGCCAGCAGTTTAGCGATCAACCCTCCCCCGGACGAGCAGTACTTC,CASSLAINPPPDEQYF
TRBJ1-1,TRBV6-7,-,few,TGTGCCAGCAGTTACATCTCAAGGGGGTGCACTGAAGCTTTCTTT,CASSYISRGCTEAFF
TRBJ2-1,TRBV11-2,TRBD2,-,TGTGCCAGCAGCCCATCAGCGGGGGGAGGGTTCTTC,CASSPSAGGGFF
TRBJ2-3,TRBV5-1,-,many,TGCGCCAGCAGCTCACCTAGCACAGATACGCAGTATTTT,CASSSPSTDTQYF
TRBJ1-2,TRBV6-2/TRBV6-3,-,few,TGTGCCAGCAGTTATAGGAACCCCTATGGCTACACCTTC,CASSYRNPYGYTF
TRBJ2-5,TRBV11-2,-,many,TGTGCCAGCAGCTTAGGAGAGGACAGACAAGAGACCCAGTACTTC,CASSLGEDRQETQYF
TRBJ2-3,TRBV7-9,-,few,TGTGCCAGCAGACCAGGATTAGTAACAGATACGCAGTATTTT,CASRPGLVTDTQYF
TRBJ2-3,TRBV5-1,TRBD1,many,TGCGCCAGCAGCTTGGGACAGGGCGCAGATACGCAGTATTTT,CASSLGQGADTQYF